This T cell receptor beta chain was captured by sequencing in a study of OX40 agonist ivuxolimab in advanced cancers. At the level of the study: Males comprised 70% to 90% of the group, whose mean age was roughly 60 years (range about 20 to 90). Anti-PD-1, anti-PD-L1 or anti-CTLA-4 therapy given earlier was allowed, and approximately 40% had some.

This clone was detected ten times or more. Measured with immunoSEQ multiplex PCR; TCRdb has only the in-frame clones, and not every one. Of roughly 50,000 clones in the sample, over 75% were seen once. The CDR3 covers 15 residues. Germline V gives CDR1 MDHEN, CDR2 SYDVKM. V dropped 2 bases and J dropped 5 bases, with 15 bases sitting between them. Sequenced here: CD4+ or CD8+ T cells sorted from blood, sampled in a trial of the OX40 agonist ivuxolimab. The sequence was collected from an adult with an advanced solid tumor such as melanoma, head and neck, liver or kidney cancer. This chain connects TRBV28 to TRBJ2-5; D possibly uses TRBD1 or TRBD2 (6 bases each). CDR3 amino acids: CASSLAGRGGETQYF. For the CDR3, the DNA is TGTGCCAGCAGTTTAGCAGGGAGAGGGGGGGAGACCCAGTACTTC.